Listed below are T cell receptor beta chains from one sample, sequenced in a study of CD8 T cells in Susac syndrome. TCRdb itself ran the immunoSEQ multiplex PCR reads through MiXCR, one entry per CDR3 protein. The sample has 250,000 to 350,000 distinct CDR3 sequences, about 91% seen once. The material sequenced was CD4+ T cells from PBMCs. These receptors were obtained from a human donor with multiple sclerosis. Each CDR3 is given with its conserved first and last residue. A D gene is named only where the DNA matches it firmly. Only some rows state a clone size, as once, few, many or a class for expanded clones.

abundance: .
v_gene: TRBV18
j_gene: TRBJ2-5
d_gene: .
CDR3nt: TGTGCCAGCTCACCCACCCTCCATCACCGCGGACAAGAGACCCAGTACTTC
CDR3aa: CASSPTLHHRGQETQYF

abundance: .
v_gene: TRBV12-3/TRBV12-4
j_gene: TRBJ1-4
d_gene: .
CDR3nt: TGTGCCAGCAGTCGACGGACGGTAGCTAATGAAAAACTGTTTTTT
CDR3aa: CASSRRTVANEKLFF

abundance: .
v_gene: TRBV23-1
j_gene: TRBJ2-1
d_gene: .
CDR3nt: TGCGCCAGCAGTCAACCCCCGGGACACTACAATGAGCAGTTCTTC
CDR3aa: CASSQPPGHYNEQFF

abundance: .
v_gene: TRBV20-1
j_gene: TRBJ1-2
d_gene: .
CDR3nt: TGCAGTGCCATTACTGATCTCTATGGCTACACCTTC
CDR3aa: CSAITDLYGYTF

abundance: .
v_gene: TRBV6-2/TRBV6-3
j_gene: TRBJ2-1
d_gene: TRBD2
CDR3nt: TGTGCCAGCAGTTTCGGACTAGCCCCATGGAATGAGCAGTTCTTC
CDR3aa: CASSFGLAPWNEQFF

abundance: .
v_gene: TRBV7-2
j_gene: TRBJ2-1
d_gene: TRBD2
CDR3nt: TGTGCCAGCGGGACTAGAGGTTACAATGAGCAGTTCTTC
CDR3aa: CASGTRGYNEQFF

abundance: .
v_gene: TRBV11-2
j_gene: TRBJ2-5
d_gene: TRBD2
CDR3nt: TGTGCCAGCAGCTTAGATCTGGGAGCGGGGGAGACCCAGTACTTC
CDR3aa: CASSLDLGAGETQYF

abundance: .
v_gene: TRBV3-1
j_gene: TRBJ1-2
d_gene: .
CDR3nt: TGTGCCAGCAGCCCGGGACTCTCTGGCTACACCTTC
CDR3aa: CASSPGLSGYTF

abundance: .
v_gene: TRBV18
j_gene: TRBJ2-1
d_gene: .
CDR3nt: TGTGCCAGCTCACTCATGCCGGGACGACGATACAATGAGCAGTTCTTC
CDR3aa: CASSLMPGRRYNEQFF

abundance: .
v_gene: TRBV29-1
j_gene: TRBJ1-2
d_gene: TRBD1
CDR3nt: TGCAGCGTTGAATTTTGGACAGGGTATGGCTACACCTTC
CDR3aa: CSVEFWTGYGYTF

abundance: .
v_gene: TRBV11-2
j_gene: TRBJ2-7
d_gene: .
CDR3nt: TGTGCCAGCAGCTTAGCCCTAAAGGACGAGCAGTACTTC
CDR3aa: CASSLALKDEQYF

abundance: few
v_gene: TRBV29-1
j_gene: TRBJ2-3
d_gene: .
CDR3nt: TGCAGCGTTGTTGGCGGCACAGATACGCAGTATTTT
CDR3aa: CSVVGGTDTQYF

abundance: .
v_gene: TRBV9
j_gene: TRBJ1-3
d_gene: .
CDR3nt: TGTGCCAGCAGCTCCGCTCAGGGATACGGAAACACCATATATTTT
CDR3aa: CASSSAQGYGNTIYF

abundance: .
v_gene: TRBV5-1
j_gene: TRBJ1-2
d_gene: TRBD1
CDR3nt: TGCGCCAGCAGCCAAGGGACAGGGAACTATGGCTACACCTTC
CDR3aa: CASSQGTGNYGYTF

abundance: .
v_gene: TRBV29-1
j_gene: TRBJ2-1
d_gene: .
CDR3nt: TGCAGCGTTGAAGTCCTCACGGCAGGGTGGGAATACAATGAGCAGTTCTTC
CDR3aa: CSVEVLTAGWEYNEQFF

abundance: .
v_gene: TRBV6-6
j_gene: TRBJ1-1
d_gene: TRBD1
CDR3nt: TGTGCCAGCAGTCTGGGACAGGGGCGTAAGGCTTTCTTT
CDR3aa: CASSLGQGRKAFF

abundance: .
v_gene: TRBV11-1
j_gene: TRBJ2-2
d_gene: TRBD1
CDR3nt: TGTGCCAGCAGCTCCTACCCAAAGACCGGGACAGGGAATAGGGGCTCCGGGGAGCTGTTTTTT
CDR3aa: CASSSYPKTGTGNRGSGELFF

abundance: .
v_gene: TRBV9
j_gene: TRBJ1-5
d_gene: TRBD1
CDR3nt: TGTGCCAGCAGCCCCCAGGGGGCTTTAGATCAGCCCCAGCATTTT
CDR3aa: CASSPQGALDQPQHF

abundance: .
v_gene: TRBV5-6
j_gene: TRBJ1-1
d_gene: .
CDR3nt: TGTGCCAGCAGCTTGGCAGGAAGGTATGAAGCTTTCTTT
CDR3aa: CASSLAGRYEAFF

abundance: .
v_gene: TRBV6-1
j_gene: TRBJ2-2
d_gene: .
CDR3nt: TGTGCCAGCAGTGAAGGGTGGGGGCCTCTCACCGGGGAGCTGTTTTTT
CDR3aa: CASSEGWGPLTGELFF

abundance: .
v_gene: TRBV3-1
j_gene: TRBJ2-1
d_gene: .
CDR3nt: TGTGCCAGCAGCCAACCCCCACTTAGTGAGCAGTTCTTC
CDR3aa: CASSQPPLSEQFF

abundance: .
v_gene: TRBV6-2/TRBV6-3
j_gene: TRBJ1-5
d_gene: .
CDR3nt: TGTGCCAGCTCGTCCGTACCTAGCAATCAGCCCCAGCATTTT
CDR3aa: CASSSVPSNQPQHF

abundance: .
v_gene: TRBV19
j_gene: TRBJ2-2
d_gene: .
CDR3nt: TGTGCCAGTAGGCAAGACAGGAACACCGGGGAGCTGTTTTTT
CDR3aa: CASRQDRNTGELFF

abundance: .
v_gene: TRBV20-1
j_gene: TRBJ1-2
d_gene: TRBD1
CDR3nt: TGCAGGGCTTTTACAGGGGGCCGGTATGGCTACACCTTC
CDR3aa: CRAFTGGRYGYTF

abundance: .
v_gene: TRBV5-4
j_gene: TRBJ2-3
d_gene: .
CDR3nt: TGTGCCAGCAGCCCCCGCTTAGCCGGTTTGACAGATACGCAGTATTTT
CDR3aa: CASSPRLAGLTDTQYF

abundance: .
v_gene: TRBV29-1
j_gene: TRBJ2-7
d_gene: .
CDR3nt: TGCAGCGTCGAATCACCAGGGGAAGAGCAGTACTTC
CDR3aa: CSVESPGEEQYF

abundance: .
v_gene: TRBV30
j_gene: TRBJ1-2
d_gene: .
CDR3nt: TGTGCCTGGGCCTCTAAGGGGCGGTATGATGGCTACACCTTC
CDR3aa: CAWASKGRYDGYTF

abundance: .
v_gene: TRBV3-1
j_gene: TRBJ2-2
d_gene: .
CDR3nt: TGTGCCAGCAGTCCGAACAGGGCAACCGGGGAGCTGTTTTTT
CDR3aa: CASSPNRATGELFF

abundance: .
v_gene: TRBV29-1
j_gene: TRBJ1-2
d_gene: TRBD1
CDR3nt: TGCAGCGGTATCGACAGGGGTGTAGGCTACACCTTC
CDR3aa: CSGIDRGVGYTF

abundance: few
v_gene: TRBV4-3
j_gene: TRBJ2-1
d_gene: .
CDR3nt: TGCGCCAGCAGCCAAGCTAGAAACAATGAGCAGTTCTTC
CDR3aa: CASSQARNNEQFF

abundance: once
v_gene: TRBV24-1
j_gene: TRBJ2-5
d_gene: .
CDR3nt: TGTGCCACCAGTGACGGACAGACCCAAGAGACCCAGTACTTC
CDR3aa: CATSDGQTQETQYF

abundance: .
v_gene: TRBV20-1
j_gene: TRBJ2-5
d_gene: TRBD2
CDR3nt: TGCAGTGCTAGAGATAACCTAGCGGGAGTGAGAGAGACCCAGTACTTC
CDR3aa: CSARDNLAGVRETQYF

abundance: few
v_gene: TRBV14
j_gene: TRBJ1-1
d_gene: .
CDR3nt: TGTGCCAGCAGCCAAGACTATCTGGGTGAAGCTTTCTTT
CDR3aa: CASSQDYLGEAFF

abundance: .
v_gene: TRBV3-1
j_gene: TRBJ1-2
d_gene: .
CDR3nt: TGTGCCAGCAGCCTCAGTGAGGGCGGCTACACCTTC
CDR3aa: CASSLSEGGYTF

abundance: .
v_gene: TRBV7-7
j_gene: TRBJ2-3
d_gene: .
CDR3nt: TGTGCTAGCAGCTTAGGTGTTGGCGATACGCAGTATTTT
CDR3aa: CASSLGVGDTQYF

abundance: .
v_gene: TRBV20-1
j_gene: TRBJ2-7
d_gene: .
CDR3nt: TGCAGTGCTAGAGGGCGGCAGGGAAGAGTCGAGCAGTACTTC
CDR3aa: CSARGRQGRVEQYF

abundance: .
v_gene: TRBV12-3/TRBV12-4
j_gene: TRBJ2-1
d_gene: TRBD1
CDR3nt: TGTGCCAGCAGTCGAGGACAGGGCGTTTATGATGAGCAGTTCTTC
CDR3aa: CASSRGQGVYDEQFF

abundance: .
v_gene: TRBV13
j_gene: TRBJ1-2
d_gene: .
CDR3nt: TGTGCCAGCAGCTTACGGCGGGGGCCGGTACGTGGCTACACCTTC
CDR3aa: CASSLRRGPVRGYTF

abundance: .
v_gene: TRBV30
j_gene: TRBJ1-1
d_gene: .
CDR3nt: TGTGCCTGGAAACAACAGGGTAACACTGAAGCTTTCTTT
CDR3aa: CAWKQQGNTEAFF

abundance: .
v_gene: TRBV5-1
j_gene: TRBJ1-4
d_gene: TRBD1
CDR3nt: TGCGCCAGCAGCCAAACAGGGGGAAATGAAAAACTGTTTTTT
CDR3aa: CASSQTGGNEKLFF

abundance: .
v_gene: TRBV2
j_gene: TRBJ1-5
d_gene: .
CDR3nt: TGTGCCAGCAGTGAGCTACGGGGTCAGCCCCAGCATTTT
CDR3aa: CASSELRGQPQHF

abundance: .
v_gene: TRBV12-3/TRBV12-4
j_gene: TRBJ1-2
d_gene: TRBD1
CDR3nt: TGTGCCAGCAGCGGGGGACAGGTCTATGGCTACACCTTC
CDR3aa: CASSGGQVYGYTF

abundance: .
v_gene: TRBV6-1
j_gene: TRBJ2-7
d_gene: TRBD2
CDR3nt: TGTGCCAGCAGCCACGAACTAGCGGGGGTCTTCTCCTACGAGCAGTACTTC
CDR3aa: CASSHELAGVFSYEQYF

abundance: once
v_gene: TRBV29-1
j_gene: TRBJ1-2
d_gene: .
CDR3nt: TGCAGCGTTACGTCTGCAGGGAGCAACTATGGCTACACCTTC
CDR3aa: CSVTSAGSNYGYTF

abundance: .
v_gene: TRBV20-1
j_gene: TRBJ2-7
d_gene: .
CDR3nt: TGCAGTGCTAGGTTGAGCGGATTATCCTACGAGCAGTACTTC
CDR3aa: CSARLSGLSYEQYF

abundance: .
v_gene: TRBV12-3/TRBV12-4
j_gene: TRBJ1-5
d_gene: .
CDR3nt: TGTGCCAGCAGCATGGGGGGAATTCGCAATCAGCCCCAGCATTTT
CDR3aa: CASSMGGIRNQPQHF